What follows describes a single TCR beta chain. No antigen is known for it. Donors were nominally healthy when sampled, though unrecorded immune exposures were likely. PCR primers comprised 60 Vbeta and 13 Jbeta primers. Profiled with immunoSEQ multiplex PCR; TCRdb holds only in-frame clones, not every one. The sample has 60,000 to 75,000 clones; around four fifths are singletons. The sample belongs to a study of cytomegalovirus exposure and HLA in healthy donors. Whole-study results and caveats: The authors later found TCR association rates varying by HLA locus, with DRB1 most and HLA-C fewest.

This CDR3 region has 15 residues. The germline V gene encodes CDR1 LGHNA and CDR2 YSLEER. The J segment lost 3 bases and the V segment lost 4 bases, leaving 3 bases of the junction unmatched. Specimen: PBMCs. The rearrangement joins TRBV4-3 to TRBJ2-1; 10 bases line up with TRBD2. The source is a woman aged 25 to 39 in good health and CMV-seropositive. CDR3 sequence: CASSLRTSGYNEQFF. CDR3 DNA sequence: TGCGCCAGCAGCCTTCGGACTAGCGGCTACAATGAGCAGTTCTTC.